This T cell receptor (beta chain) was found in a study of blood T cell repertoires in COVID-19. Profiled with immunoSEQ multiplex PCR; TCRdb holds only in-frame clones, not every one. The sample has about 180,000 clones, about 90% seen once. V gave up 2 bases and J gave up 6 bases; unmatched junction bases: 6. The V gene's germline CDR1 is MNHEY and CDR2 SVGAGI. There are 14 residues in the CDR3. The sequence was collected from a human donor with acute COVID-19. The donor label of this sample is uncertain. The chain recombines TRBV6-5 with TRBJ1-2; 7 bases match TRBD1. The sequencing sample was made of PBMCs or T cells enriched from blood (not recorded which). The CDR3 sequence: CASSYLGQGDGYTF. CDR3 DNA: TGTGCCAGCAGTTACCTTGGGCAGGGGGATGGCTACACCTTC.